The source of this T cell receptor beta chain is a study of T cells in Graves' hyperthyroidism and ophthalmopathy. This clonotype showed up just a few times. The antigen remains undetermined. The CDR3 runs to 18 residues. Unmatched junction bases numbered 21, after V lost 4 bases and J lost 4 bases. Germline V CDR1 and CDR2: SQVTM, ANQGSEA. Findings and limits, study-wide: Before onset, by a median of around six months, the model predicted ophthalmopathy.

Researchers took RNA transcripts and amplified the TCR beta CDR3 regions from them. The HTBI set primed first-round TCR CDR3 RT-PCR. TCRdb re-derived calls from the multiplex PCR reads in MiXCR, one entry per CDR3 protein. The repertoire consists of fewer than 450,000 distinct CDR3 sequences, with 11% to 15% occurring once and the leading ten covering around 28%. Each ophthalmopathy patient scored at least 3 on the Clinical Activity Score and at least 4 on NOSPECS grade, with duration under 3 months. The PBMCs had their origin in 10 ml of fresh peripheral blood. The chain couples TRBV29-1 to TRBJ2-7; 8 bases are shared with TRBD2. This sequence originates from a man between 45 and 60 years old with Graves' ophthalmopathy. The source material was blood. The CDR3 bases are TGCAGCGTTGTGGGCAGATCTAACTTAGGACTAGCCGGGTACGAGCAGTACTTC. Protein product: CSVVGRSNLGLAGYEQYF.